This T cell receptor (beta chain) was captured by sequencing in a study of blood T cell repertoires in COVID-19. Per the original methods: Scientists estimated how many nucleated cells there were by amplifying reference gene primers. The assay was immunoSEQ multiplex PCR, and TCRdb's table has in-frame clones only and misses some. V, J and clone size are those of that table, while D and trimming were read from the DNA. This sample yields approximately 120,000 clones, of which 80% are seen a single time; around a quarter belongs to the top ten. The CDR3 extends over 14 amino acids. Per germline, CDR1 KGHSH and CDR2 LQKENI. J was trimmed by 5 bases and V by 3 bases; bases with no gene match: 6.

Material for sequencing was peripheral blood. This TCR derives from a human donor in a cohort sampled during active COVID-19. The chain uses TRBV18 and TRBJ1-1, with TRBD1 matching over 7 bases. The CDR3 DNA sequence: TGTGCCAGCTCACCGCAGGGGGTGAGTACTGAAGCTTTCTTT. It translates to CASSPQGVSTEAFF.